The 9 T cell receptor beta chains below were found in one sample sequenced in a study of T cells in localized non-small cell lung cancer. The method was immunoSEQ multiplex PCR; TCRdb's version includes in-frame clones alone and lacks a portion of them. The sample carries 35,000 to 45,000 clones, over 75% recorded once. The material was peripheral blood, obtained before any cancer treatment. These receptors were taken from a male donor older than 55 with stage III squamous cell lung carcinoma.

This chain uses TRBV19 with TRBJ2-1, with TRBD1 matching 10 bases. This CDR3 has 12 amino acids. Germline trimming cut 10 bases from V and 8 bases from J; bases unmatched to any gene: 5. Looked up from germline, CDR1 is LNHDA and CDR2 is SQIVND (reference sequence). The CDR3 sequence is CATEDRGHEQFF. As DNA, the CDR3 is TGTGCCACCGAAGACAGGGGGCATGAGCAGTTCTTC.

The V gene is TRBV2, the J gene TRBJ2-1; 7 bases match TRBD2. CDR3 length equals 14 residues. V lost 6 bases, J lost 5 bases, and 7 bases stayed unmatched. From germline, CDR1 is SNHLY and CDR2 FYNNEI. CDR3: CASSLSLADNEQFF. The DNA for the CDR3 is TGTGCCAGCAGCCTCTCTCTAGCGGACAATGAGCAGTTCTTC.

The V call is TRBV2, the J call TRBJ1-1, with D unclear. The CDR3 covers 14 residues. The germline V and J ends were trimmed by 9 bases and 1 base, with 15 bases remaining between them. CDR1 and CDR2 (germline): SNHLY, FYNNEI. CDR3 nucleotides: TGTGCCAGATCTCCGACGGGGTCGAACACTGAAGCTTTCTTT. Encoded protein: CARSPTGSNTEAFF.

The J gene is TRBJ2-6, the V gene TRBV5-1; D remains ambiguous. Deletions cut 1 base from V and 0 bases from J, with 5 bases between. Germline V gene data show CDR1 as SGHRS and CDR2 as YFSETQ. This CDR3 has 15 residues. The CDR3 nucleotides are TGCGCCAGCAGCTTGTTCTCCTCTGGGGCCAACGTCCTGACTTTC. It is translated as CASSLFSSGANVLTF.

The chain uses TRBV6-6 and TRBJ1-5; no reliable D call. This CDR3 has 13 amino acids. In germline, CDR1 is MNHNY, CDR2 SVGAGI (reference sequence). V lost 2 bases to trimming and J lost 4 bases, with 6 bases between them. The CDR3 sequence is CASSYGRNQPQHF. The DNA of the CDR3 is TGTGCCAGCAGTTACGGACGGAATCAGCCCCAGCATTTT.

V and J are TRBV14 and TRBJ2-1, with D possibly matching TRBD1 (5 bases). Germline V CDR1 and CDR2: SGHDN, FVKESK. V was trimmed by 6 bases and J by 10 bases, leaving 10 bases between them. The CDR3 runs 11 residues. The CDR3 nucleotides are TGTGCCAGCAGTCTCCAGGGAGAGCAGTTCTTC. The encoded protein is CASSLQGEQFF.

The chain joins TRBV15 to TRBJ1-1; TRBD1 might be the D (5 bases). The germline CDR1 and CDR2 sequences are LNHNV and YYDKDF (reference sequence). CDR3 length: 17 residues. V lost 5 bases and J 4 bases, leaving 23 bases between the germline ends. The CDR3 DNA reads TGTGCCACCAGCGGGCGTACCGGGACCCGGGGGGGCACTGAAGCTTTCTTT. Encoded protein: CATSGRTGTRGGTEAFF.

The V and J genes are TRBV4-1 and TRBJ2-2; 15 nucleotides match TRBD2. Per germline, CDR1 MGHRA and CDR2 YSYEKL. The CDR3 contains 17 residues. The V and J ends lost 3 bases and 5 bases, in that order; junction bases with no gene match: 4. CDR3 sequence (DNA): TGCGCCAGCAGCCAGACCGGGACTAGCGGGAGGACCGGGGAGCTGTTTTTT. It specifies CASSQTGTSGRTGELFF.

V is TRBV5-5 and J is TRBJ2-7, with 7 positions matching TRBD1. V was clipped by 3 bases and J by 2 bases; unmatched bases: 2. Germline assignment: CDR1 SGHKS and CDR2 YYEKEE (reference sequence). This CDR3 region has 13 residues. CDR3 in amino acids: CASSYGTAYEQYF. Written as DNA, the CDR3 is TGTGCCAGCAGCTATGGGACAGCCTACGAGCAGTACTTC.